The present entry profiles one TCR beta chain with its context. Trimming stripped 0 bases from V and 2 bases from J, with 11 bases between. CDR1 and CDR2 from the germline V gene are LGHNA and YSLEER. The CDR3 totals 15 residues. TCRdb's copy holds only in-frame clones and misses some; the assay was immunoSEQ multiplex PCR. The data contain some 110,000 clones, roughly 80% of them singletons. The sample is drawn from a study of blood T cell repertoires in COVID-19. J is TRBJ2-7 and V is TRBV4-3, with D possibly being TRBD1 (6 bases). The specimen sequenced was peripheral blood. The clonotype originates from a man aged 70-80 years with acute or convalescent COVID-19. The CDR3 bases are TGCGCCAGCAGCCAAGATCTTGGACAGACCTACGAGCAGTACTTC. Translated, it gives CASSQDLGQTYEQYF.